A single sample gave rise to the 8 T cell receptor beta chains below, sequenced in a study of control samples from healthy donors and cancer patients. Some clones are missing from TCRdb's copy, which holds only in-frame ones; the method was immunoSEQ multiplex PCR. Among 95,000 to 150,000 clones, more than 75% were seen once, and the ten largest hold over 7.5%. Source material: blood. The source of these receptors is a man between 35 and 55 years old in good health.

The chain joins TRBV25-1 to TRBJ1-4; D remains ambiguous. Trimming cost V 3 bases and J 5 bases, with 13 bases left between them. The CDR3 consists of 15 residues. The V gene's germline CDR1 is MGHDK and CDR2 SYGVNS. CDR3: CASSDETSLNEKLFF. Here the CDR3 DNA reads TGTGCCAGCAGTGATGAGACTAGCCTAAATGAAAAACTGTTTTTT. The complete variable domain, with remaining parts taken from reference TRBV25-1 and TRBJ1-4, reads EADIYQTPRYLVIGTGKKITLECSQTMGHDKMYWYQQDPGMELHLIHYSYGVNSTEKGDLSSESTVSRIRTEHFPLTLESARPSHTSQYLCASSDETSLNEKLFFGSGTQLSVL.

This clone appeared once. V is TRBV6-6 and J is TRBJ2-5; D gene uncertain. V was pared by 2 bases and J by 4 bases, with 17 bases between. This CDR3 comprises 16 residues. Per the germline V gene, CDR1 is MNHNY and CDR2 is SVGAGI (reference sequence). The CDR3 nucleotides are TGTGCCAGCAGTTACGCCCAACCGTGGCAGGCAGAGACCCAGTACTTC. It is translated as CASSYAQPWQAETQYF.

CDR3 amino acids: CASSLGVNRVLTNEQFF. CDR3 DNA sequence: TGTGCCAGCAGCTTAGGAGTAAACAGGGTGTTAACGAATGAGCAGTTCTTC. J is TRBJ2-1 and V is TRBV11-3, with D maybe TRBD1 (6 bases). Trimming pared 1 base from V and 7 bases from J, leaving 20 bases between. In germline, CDR1 is SGHNT, CDR2 YENEEA. The CDR3 loop spans 17 amino acids.

This clone is a singleton in its sample. V is TRBV6-2 or TRBV6-3 and J is TRBJ2-6; D is unresolved. The CDR3 length is 18 residues. V was pared by 2 bases and J by 1 base, with 15 bases between. Per germline, CDR1 MNHEY and CDR2 SVGEGT. DNA of the CDR3: TGTGCCAGCAGTTACCTCTTCCGGGTCCCATCTGGGGCCAACGTCCTGACTTTC. Translation: CASSYLFRVPSGANVLTF.

The rearrangement uses TRBV18 and TRBJ1-3, with a tentative D call TRBD1 (5 bases). V was trimmed by 5 bases and J by 0 bases, leaving 20 bases between them. The V gene's germline CDR1 is KGHSH and CDR2 LQKENI. CDR3 size: 18 residues. CDR3 bases: TGTGCCAGCTCAACGTACCCTACAGGCGGGAGCTCTGGAAACACCATATATTTT. Protein: CASSTYPTGGSSGNTIYF.

The chain joins TRBV5-1 to TRBJ1-2; 9 nucleotides line up with TRBD1. Germline V gene sequence: CDR1 SGHRS, CDR2 YFSETQ. V lost 7 bases, J lost 0 bases, and 7 bases stayed unmatched. This CDR3 comprises 15 residues. CDR3: CASSLGTGTNYGYTF. As DNA, the CDR3 is TGCGCCAGCTCGCTGGGGACAGGGACTAACTATGGCTACACCTTC. Filled out from reference TRBV5-1 and TRBJ1-2, the complete variable domain reads KAGVTQTPRYLIKTRGQQVTLSCSPISGHRSVSWYQQTPGQGLQFLFEYFSETQRNKGNFPGRFSGRQFSNSRSEMNVSTLELGDSALYLCASSLGTGTNYGYTFGSGTRLTVV.

The genes are TRBV9 and TRBJ1-5; the match to TRBD1 covers 11 bases. Germline-derived CDR1 and CDR2 are SGDLS and YYNGEE. There are 16 residues in the CDR3. Trimming cost V 4 bases and J 5 bases; bases outside gene matches: 8. CDR3 protein: CASSIPGQGGDQPQHF. The DNA of the CDR3 is TGTGCCAGCAGCATTCCGGGACAGGGGGGGGATCAGCCCCAGCATTTT.

The V and J genes are TRBV25-1 and TRBJ1-5; 7 nucleotides match TRBD1. The V gene's germline CDR1 is MGHDK and CDR2 SYGVNS. The CDR3 has 13 residues. J gave up 5 bases and V 4 bases, and 2 bases lay outside the gene matches. The CDR3 spells CASSGGQHQPQHF. As DNA, the CDR3 is TGTGCCAGCAGTGGGGGACAGCATCAGCCCCAGCATTTT.